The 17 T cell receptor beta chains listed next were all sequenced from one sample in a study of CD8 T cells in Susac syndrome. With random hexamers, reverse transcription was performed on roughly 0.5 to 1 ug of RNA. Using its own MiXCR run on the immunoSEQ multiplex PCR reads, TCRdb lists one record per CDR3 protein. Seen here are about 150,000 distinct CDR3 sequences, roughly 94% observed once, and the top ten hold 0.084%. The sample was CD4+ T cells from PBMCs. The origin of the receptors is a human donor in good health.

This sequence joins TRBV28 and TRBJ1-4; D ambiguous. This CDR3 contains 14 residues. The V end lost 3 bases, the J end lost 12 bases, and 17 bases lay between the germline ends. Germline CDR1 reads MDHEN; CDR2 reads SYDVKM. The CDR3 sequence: CASSLLGVGGELFF. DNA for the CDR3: TGTGCCAGCAGTTTGCTAGGAGTTGGTGGGGAACTGTTTTTT. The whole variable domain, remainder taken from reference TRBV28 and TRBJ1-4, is DVKVTQSSRYLVKRTGEKVFLECVQDMDHENMFWYRQDPGLGLRLIYFSYDVKMKEKGDIPEGYSVSREKKERFSLILESASTNQTSMYLCASSLLGVGGELFFGSGTQLSVL.

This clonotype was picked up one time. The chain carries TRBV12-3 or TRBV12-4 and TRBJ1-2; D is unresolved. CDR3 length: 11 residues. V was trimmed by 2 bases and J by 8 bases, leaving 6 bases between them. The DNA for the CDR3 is TGTGCCAGCAGTTTAACGGGCGGCTACACCTTC. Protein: CASSLTGGYTF.

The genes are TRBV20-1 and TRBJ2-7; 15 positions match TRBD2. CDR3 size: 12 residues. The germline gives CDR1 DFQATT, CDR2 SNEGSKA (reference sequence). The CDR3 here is CSGLAGGREQYF. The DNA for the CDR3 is TGCAGCGGACTAGCGGGAGGGCGGGAGCAGTACTTC.

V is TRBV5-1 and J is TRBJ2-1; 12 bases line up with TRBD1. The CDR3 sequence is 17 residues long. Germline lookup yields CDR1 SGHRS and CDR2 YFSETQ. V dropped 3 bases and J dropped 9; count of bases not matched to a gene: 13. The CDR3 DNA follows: TGCGCCAGCAGCTCCGGGACAGGGGGCTATACATCACGTGAGCAGTTCTTC. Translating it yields CASSSGTGGYTSREQFF.

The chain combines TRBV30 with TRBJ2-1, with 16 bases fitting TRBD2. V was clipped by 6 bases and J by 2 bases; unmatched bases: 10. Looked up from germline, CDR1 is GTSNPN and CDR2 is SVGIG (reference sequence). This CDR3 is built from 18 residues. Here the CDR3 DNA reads TGTGCCTGCCGCGGGACTAGCGGGAGGGCCGGGACCTACAATGAGCAGTTCTTC. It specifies CACRGTSGRAGTYNEQFF.

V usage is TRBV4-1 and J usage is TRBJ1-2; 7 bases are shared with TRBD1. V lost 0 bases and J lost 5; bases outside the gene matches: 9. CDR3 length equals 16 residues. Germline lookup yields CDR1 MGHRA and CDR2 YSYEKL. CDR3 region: CASSQDRSTGRYGYTF. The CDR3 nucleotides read TGCGCCAGCAGCCAAGATCGGTCGACAGGGAGGTATGGCTACACCTTC.

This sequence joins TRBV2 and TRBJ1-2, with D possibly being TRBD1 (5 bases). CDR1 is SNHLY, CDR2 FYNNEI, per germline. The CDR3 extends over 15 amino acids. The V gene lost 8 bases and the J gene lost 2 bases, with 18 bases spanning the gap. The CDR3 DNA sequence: TGTGCCAGCGCTGAGGAGGGGATCGTAAACTATGGCTACACCTTC. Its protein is CASAEEGIVNYGYTF.

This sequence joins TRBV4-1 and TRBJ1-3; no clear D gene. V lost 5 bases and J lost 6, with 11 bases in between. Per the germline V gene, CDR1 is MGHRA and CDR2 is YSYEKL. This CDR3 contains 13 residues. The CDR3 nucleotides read TGCGCCAGCAGCAGACCAAGGGAAAACACCATATATTTT. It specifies CASSRPRENTIYF.

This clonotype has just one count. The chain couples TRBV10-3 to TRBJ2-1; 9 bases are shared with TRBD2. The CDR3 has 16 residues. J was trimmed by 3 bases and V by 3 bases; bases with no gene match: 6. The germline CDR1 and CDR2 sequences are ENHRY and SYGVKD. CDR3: CAISDLPSGVYNEQFF. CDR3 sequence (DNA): TGTGCCATCAGTGATCTGCCTAGCGGGGTCTACAATGAGCAGTTCTTC.

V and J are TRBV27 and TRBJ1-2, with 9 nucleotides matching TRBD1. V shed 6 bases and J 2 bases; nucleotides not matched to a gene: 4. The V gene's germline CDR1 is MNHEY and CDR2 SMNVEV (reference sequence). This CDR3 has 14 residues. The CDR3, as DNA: TGTGCCAGCAGGATGGACAGGGGAAACTATGGCTACACCTTC. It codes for CASRMDRGNYGYTF.

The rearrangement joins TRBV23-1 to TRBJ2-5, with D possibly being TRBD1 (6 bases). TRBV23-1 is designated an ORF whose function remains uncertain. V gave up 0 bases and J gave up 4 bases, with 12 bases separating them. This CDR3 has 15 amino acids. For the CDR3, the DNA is TGCGCCAGCAGTCAATCATACAGGGAAGGAGAGACCCAGTACTTC. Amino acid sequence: CASSQSYREGETQYF.

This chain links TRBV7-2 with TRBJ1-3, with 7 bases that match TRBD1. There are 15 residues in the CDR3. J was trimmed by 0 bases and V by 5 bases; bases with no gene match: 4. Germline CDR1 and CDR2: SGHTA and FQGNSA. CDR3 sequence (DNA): TGTGCCAGCAGCCTAGGGGGCCCCTCTGGAAACACCATATATTTT. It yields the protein CASSLGGPSGNTIYF.

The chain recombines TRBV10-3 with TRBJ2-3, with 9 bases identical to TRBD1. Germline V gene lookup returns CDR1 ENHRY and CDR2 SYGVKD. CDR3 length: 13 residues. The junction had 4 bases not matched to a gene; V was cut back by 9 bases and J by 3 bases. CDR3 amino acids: CAIGQGRTDTQYF. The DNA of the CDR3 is TGTGCCATAGGACAGGGGAGGACAGATACGCAGTATTTT.

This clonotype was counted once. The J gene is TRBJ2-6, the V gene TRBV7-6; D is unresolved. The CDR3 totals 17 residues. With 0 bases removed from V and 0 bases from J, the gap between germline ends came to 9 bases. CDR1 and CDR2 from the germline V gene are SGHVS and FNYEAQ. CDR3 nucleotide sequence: TGTGCCAGCAGCTTAGCGGATATCCTCTCTGGGGCCAACGTCCTGACTTTC. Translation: CASSLADILSGANVLTF.

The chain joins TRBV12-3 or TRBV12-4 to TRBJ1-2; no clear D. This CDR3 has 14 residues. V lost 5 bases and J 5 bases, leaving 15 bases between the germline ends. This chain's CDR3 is CASSPPWATYGYTF. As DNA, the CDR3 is TGTGCCAGCAGTCCCCCCTGGGCGACGTATGGCTACACCTTC.

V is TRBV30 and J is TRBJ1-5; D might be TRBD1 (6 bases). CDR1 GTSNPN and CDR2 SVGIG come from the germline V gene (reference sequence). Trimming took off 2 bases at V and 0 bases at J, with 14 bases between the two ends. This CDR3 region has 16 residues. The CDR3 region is CAWSRAGAYSNQPQHF. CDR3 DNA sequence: TGTGCCTGGAGTAGGGCAGGGGCCTATAGCAATCAGCCCCAGCATTTT. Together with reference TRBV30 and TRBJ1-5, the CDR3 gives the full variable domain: SQTIHQWPATLVQPVGSPLSLECTVEGTSNPNLYWYRQAAGRGLQLLFYSVGIGQISSEVPQNLSASRPQDRQFILSSKKLLLSDSGFYLCAWSRAGAYSNQPQHFGDGTRLSIL.

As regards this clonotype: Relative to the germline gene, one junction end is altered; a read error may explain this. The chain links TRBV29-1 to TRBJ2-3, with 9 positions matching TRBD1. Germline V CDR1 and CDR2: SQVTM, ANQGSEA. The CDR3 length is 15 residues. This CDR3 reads CSVEGDRDSTGTQYF. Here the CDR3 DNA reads TGCAGCGTTGAAGGGGACAGGGATAGCACAGGTACGCAGTATTTT.